This TCR beta chain was observed in a study of T cells after yellow fever vaccination. About the research overall: It was SMART-Seq v4 Ultra Low Input that prepared the fractions with low cell numbers.

The CDR3 is 13 residues long. The V and J ends lost 2 bases and 7 bases respectively, with 12 bases between them. CDR1 and CDR2 (germline): MNHEY, SVGAGI. This clonotype was found a few times. Antigen: not known. Production of TCR cDNA was by 5'RACE template switching, which also added a universal primer site and UMIs. TCRdb re-analysed the 5' RACE reads in MiXCR, keeping a single row per CDR3 protein. This sample has 100,000 to 150,000 distinct CDR3 sequences, with approximately 9% found just once. Study conclusions and caveats: Booster samples showed a return of most primary-vaccination clones (roughly 96% CD4, approximately 85% CD8).

The specimen comprised CD8+ T cells sorted from PBMCs, sampled on the day of the yellow fever booster vaccination. The TCR sequence derives from a man aged 18 to 30 who received the YFV17D yellow fever vaccine. The chain couples TRBV6-5 to TRBJ2-7; possible D gene TRBD2, 7 bases. CDR3 nucleotide sequence: TGTGCCAGCAGTTACGCGGGGGCGTGGGAGCAGTACTTC. Translation gives CASSYAGAWEQYF.